The source of this T cell receptor (beta chain) is a study of T cell responses to AZD1222 COVID-19 vaccine. Study outcomes and limitations: Per reports, nearly half of all spike-specific TCRs target regions that are unmutated in variants. Repertoire sampling happened only post peak T cell response.

Comment on this clone: Its antigen is still unknown.

Data came from immunoSEQ multiplex PCR; TCRdb stores just in-frame clones and leaves some out. The data show under 300,000 clones, approximately 95% seen once. This material consisted of peripheral blood, taken on day 0 of AZD1222 vaccination. This clonotype originated in an adult in good health.

CDR3 in DNA: TGCGCCAGCAGCGCACCAGGGGTCCGGTGGGGCTACACCTTC. Its translation: CASSAPGVRWGYTF. The chain links TRBV4-1 to TRBJ1-2, with D possibly matching TRBD1 (6 bases). CDR1 is MGHRA, CDR2 YSYEKL, per germline. The V end was cut by 5 bases, the J end by 8 bases, with 18 bases between. This CDR3 is 14 amino acids long.